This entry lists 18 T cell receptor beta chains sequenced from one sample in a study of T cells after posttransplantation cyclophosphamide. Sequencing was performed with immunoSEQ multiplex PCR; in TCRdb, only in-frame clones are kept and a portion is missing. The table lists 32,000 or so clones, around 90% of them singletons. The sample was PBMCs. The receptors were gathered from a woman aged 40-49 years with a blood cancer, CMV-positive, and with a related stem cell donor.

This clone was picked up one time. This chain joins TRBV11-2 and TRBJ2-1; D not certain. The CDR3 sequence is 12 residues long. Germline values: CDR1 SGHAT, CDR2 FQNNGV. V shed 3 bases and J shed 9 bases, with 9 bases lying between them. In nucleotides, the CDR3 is TGTGCCAGCAGCTTTTGGCCTAGTGAGCAGTTCTTC. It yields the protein CASSFWPSEQFF.

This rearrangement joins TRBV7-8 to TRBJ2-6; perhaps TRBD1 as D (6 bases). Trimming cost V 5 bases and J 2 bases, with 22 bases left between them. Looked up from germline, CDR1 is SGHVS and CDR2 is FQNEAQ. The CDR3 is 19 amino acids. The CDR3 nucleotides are TGTGCCAGCAGCCCAGGACCGACCGGGGCAGGGGCTGGGGCCAACGTCCTGACTTTC. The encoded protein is CASSPGPTGAGAGANVLTF.

Here the CDR3 reads CATSRVAGLGNTPQHF. The DNA of the CDR3 is TGTGCCACCAGCAGAGTCGCAGGTCTTGGCAATACGCCCCAGCATTTT. The chain joins TRBV15 to TRBJ1-5; D not resolved. The CDR3 consists of 16 residues. The germline V and J ends were trimmed by 1 base and 9 bases, with 19 bases remaining between them. Germline values: CDR1 LNHNV, CDR2 YYDKDF (reference sequence).

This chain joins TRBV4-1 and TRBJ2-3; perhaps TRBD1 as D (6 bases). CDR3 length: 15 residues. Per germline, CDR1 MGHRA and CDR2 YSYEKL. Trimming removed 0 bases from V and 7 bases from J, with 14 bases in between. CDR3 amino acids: CASSQEWPGENTQYF. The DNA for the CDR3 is TGCGCCAGCAGCCAAGAGTGGCCAGGGGAAAATACGCAGTATTTT.

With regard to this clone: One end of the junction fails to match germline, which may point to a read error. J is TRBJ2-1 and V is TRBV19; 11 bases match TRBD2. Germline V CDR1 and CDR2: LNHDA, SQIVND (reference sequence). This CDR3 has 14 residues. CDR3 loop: CASSIGTSGRRQFF. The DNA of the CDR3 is TGTGCCAGTAGCATAGGGACTAGCGGCCGGAGGCAGTTCTTC.

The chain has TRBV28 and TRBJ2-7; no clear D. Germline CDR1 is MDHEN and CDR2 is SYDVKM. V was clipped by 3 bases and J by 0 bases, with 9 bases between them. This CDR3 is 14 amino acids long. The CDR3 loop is CASSFEQFSYEQYF. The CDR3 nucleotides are TGTGCCAGCAGTTTCGAACAGTTCTCCTACGAGCAGTACTTC.

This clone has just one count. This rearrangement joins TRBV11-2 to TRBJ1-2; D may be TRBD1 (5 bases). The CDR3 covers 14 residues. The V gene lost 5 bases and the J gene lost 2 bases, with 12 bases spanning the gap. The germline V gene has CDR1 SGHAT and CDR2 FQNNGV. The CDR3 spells CASSPLGGNYGYTF. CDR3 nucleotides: TGTGCCAGCAGCCCACTCGGGGGGAACTATGGCTACACCTTC. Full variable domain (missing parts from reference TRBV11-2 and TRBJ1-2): EAGVAQSPRYKIIEKRQSVAFWCNPISGHATLYWYQQILGQGPKLLIQFQNNGVVDDSQLPKDRFSAERLKGVDSTLKIQPAKLEDSAVYLCASSPLGGNYGYTFGSGTRLTVV.

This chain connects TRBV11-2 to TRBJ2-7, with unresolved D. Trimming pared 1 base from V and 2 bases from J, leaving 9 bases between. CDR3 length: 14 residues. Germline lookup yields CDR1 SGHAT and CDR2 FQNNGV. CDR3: CASSLGPTPYEQYF. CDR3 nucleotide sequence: TGTGCCAGCAGCTTAGGACCGACTCCCTACGAGCAGTACTTC.

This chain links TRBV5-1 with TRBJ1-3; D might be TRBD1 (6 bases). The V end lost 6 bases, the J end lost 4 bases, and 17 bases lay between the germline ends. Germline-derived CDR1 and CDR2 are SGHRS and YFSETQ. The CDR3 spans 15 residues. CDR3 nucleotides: TGCGCCAGCAAACTAAACAGGGAAGAGGGAAACACCATATATTTT. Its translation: CASKLNREEGNTIYF. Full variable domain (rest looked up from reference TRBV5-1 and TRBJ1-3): KAGVTQTPRYLIKTRGQQVTLSCSPISGHRSVSWYQQTPGQGLQFLFEYFSETQRNKGNFPGRFSGRQFSNSRSEMNVSTLELGDSALYLCASKLNREEGNTIYFGEGSWLTVV.

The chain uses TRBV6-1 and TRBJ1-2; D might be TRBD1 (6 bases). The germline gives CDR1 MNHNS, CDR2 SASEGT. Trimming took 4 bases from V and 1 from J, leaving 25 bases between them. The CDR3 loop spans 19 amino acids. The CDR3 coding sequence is TGTGCCAGCAGTGCAATCCCCTTTGCTGCGCAGGGGCTTAACTATGGCTACACCTTC. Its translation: CASSAIPFAAQGLNYGYTF.

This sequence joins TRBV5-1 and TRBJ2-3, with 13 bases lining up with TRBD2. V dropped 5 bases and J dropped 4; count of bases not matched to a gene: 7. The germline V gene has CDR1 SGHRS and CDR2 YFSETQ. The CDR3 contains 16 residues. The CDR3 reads CASRKLAGGMPDTQYF. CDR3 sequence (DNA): TGCGCCAGCAGGAAACTAGCGGGGGGGATGCCAGATACGCAGTATTTT.

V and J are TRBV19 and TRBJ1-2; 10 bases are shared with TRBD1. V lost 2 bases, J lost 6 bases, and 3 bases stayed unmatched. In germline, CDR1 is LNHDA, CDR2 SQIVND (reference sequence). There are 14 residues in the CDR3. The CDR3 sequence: CASSITGQGNGYTF. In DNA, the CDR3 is TGTGCCAGTAGTATAACGGGACAGGGGAATGGCTACACCTTC.

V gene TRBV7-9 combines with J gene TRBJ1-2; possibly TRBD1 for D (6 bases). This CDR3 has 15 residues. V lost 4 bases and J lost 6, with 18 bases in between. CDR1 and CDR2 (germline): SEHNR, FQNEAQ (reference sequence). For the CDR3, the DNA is TGTGCCAGCAGCTCGGCGGGGGCGGGGGCTGATGGCTACACCTTC. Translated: CASSSAGAGADGYTF.

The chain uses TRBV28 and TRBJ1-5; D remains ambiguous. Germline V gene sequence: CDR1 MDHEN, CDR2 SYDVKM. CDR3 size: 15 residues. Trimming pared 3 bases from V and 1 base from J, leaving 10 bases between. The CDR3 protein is CASSFRSGSNQPQHF. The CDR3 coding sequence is TGTGCCAGCAGTTTTAGATCGGGGAGCAATCAGCCCCAGCATTTT. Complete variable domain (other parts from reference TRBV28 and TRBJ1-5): DVKVTQSSRYLVKRTGEKVFLECVQDMDHENMFWYRQDPGLGLRLIYFSYDVKMKEKGDIPEGYSVSREKKERFSLILESASTNQTSMYLCASSFRSGSNQPQHFGDGTRLSIL.

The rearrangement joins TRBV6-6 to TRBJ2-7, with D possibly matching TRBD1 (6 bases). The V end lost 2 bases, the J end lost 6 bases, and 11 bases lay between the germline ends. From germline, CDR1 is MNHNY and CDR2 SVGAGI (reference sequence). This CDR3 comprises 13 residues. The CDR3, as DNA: TGTGCCAGCAGTTACACGGCAGGGGCCGAGCAGTACTTC. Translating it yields CASSYTAGAEQYF.

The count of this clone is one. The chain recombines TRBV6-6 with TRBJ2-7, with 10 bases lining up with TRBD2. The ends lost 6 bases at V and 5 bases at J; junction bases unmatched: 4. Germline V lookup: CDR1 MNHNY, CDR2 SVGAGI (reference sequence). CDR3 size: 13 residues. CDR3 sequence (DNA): TGTGCCAGCAGACCGGGACTAGCGAACGAGCAGTACTTC. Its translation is CASRPGLANEQYF.

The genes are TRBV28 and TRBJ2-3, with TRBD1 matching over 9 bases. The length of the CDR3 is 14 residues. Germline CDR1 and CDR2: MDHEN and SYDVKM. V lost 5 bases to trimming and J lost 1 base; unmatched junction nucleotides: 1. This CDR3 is CASSRDRGTDTQYF. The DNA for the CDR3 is TGTGCCAGCAGTCGGGACAGGGGCACAGATACGCAGTATTTT.

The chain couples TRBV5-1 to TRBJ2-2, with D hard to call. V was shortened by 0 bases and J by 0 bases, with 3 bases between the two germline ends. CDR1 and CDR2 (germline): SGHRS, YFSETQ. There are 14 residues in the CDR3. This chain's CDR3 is CASSLDSNTGELFF. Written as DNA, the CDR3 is TGCGCCAGCAGCTTGGACTCGAACACCGGGGAGCTGTTTTTT.